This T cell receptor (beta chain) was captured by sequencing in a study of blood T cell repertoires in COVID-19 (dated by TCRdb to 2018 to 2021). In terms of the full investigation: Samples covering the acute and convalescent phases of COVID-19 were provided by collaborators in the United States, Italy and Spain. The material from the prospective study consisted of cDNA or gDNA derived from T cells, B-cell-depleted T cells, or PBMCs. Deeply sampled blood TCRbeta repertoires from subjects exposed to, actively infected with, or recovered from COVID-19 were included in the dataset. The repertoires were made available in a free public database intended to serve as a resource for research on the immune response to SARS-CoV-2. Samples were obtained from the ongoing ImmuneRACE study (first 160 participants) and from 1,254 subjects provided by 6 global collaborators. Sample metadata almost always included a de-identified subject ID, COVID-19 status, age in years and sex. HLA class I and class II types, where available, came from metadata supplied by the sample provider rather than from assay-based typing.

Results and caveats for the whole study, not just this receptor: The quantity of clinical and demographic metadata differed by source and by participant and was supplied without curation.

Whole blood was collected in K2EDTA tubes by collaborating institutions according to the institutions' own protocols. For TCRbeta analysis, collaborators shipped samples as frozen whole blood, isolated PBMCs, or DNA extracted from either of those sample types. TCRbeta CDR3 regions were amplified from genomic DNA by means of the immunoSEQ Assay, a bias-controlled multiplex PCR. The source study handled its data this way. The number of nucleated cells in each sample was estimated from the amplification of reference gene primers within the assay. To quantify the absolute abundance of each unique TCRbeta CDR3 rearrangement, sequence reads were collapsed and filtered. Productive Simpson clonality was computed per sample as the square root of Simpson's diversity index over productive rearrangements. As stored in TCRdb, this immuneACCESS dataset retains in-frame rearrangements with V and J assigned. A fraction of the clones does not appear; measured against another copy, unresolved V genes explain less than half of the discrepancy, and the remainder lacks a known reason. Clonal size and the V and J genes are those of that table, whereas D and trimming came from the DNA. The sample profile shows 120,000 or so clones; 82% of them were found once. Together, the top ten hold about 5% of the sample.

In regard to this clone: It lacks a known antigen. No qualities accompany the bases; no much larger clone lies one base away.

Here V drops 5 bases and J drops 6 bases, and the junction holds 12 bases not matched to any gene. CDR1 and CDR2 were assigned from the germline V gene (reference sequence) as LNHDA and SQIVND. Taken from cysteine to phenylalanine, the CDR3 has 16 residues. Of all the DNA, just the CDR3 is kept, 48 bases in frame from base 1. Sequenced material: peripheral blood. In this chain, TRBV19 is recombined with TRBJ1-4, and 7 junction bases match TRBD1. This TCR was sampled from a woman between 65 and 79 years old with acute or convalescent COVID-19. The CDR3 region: CASSVDRVGFYEKLFF. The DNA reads TGTGCCAGTAGTGTCGACAGGGTGGGGTTCTATGAAAAACTGTTTTTT.